One and the same sample provided the 22 T cell receptor beta chains below, sequenced in a study of Graves' ophthalmopathy and Graves' hyperthyroidism. Amplification of the TCR beta CDR3 regions used RNA transcripts (as template). HTBI-primed RT-PCR formed the first round, and a multiplex PCR formed the second. TCRdb re-called the multiplex PCR reads with MiXCR, one entry per CDR3 protein. Among 580,000 or so distinct CDR3 sequences listed, 35% to 45% were seen once. The sample was peripheral blood or thyroid tissue (not recorded which). The receptor set was obtained from an adult man with Graves' hyperthyroidism.

The chain is built from TRBV20-1 and TRBJ2-6; TRBD1 matches 12 bases. V was pared by 5 bases and J by 5 bases, with 4 bases of the junction left unmatched. This CDR3 is built from 15 residues. CDR1 and CDR2 from the germline V gene are DFQATT and SNEGSKA (reference sequence). CDR3 DNA: TGCAGTGCTCAAGGGACAGGGGGCTGGGCCAACGTCCTGACTTTC. This codes for CSAQGTGGWANVLTF.

CDR3 sequence (DNA): TGTGCCAGCAGTTACCAATGGACAGCACTCTCTGGGGCCAACGTCCTGACTTTC. Residues: CASSYQWTALSGANVLTF. The chain uses TRBV6-1 and TRBJ2-6; tentative D call: TRBD1 (6 bases). The germline V gene encodes CDR1 MNHNS and CDR2 SASEGT. V was clipped by 5 bases and J by 0 bases, with 17 bases between them. CDR3 length: 18 residues.

On this clonotype: At one boundary the junction diverges from the germline segment, which might be a read error. The J gene is TRBJ2-7, the V gene TRBV7-8; perhaps D is TRBD1 or TRBD2 (5 bases each). Germline loops: CDR1 SGHVS, CDR2 FQNEAQ. The CDR3 contains 14 residues. In nucleotides, the CDR3 is TGTGCCAGCAGCTTAGCCGATAGAGGGACGACGGTGCACTTC. Translating it yields CASSLADRGTTVHF.

This clonotype has at least ten counts. CDR3 sequence reads: CASSADRVQETQYF. CDR3 nucleotides: TGCGCCAGCAGCGCGGACAGGGTCCAAGAGACCCAGTACTTC. The genes are TRBV5-1 and TRBJ2-5; TRBD1 agrees at 8 bases. The V and J ends lost 4 bases and 1 base, in that order; junction bases with no gene match: 3. There are 14 residues in the CDR3. Germline V gene lookup returns CDR1 SGHRS and CDR2 YFSETQ.

As regards this clonotype: Since a much larger clone is just one base distant, this may be a read error. This sequence joins TRBV7-2 and TRBJ2-7; 8 nucleotides agree with TRBD2. The V gene's germline CDR1 is SGHTA and CDR2 FQGNSA. The CDR3 has 14 residues. The CDR3: CAGSVTGGIYEQYF. For the CDR3, the DNA is TGTGCCGGCAGTGTGACGGGAGGGATCTACGAGCAGTACTTC.

There are many counts of this clonotype. This chain joins TRBV5-1 and TRBJ2-7, with D possibly matching TRBD2 (5 bases). V was clipped by 4 bases and J by 3 bases, with 11 bases between them. The CDR3 has 13 amino acids. In germline, CDR1 is SGHRS, CDR2 YFSETQ. CDR3 sequence (DNA): TGCGCCAGCAGCCTGCGGGCCCACTACGAGCAGTACTTC. Translation gives CASSLRAHYEQYF.

V is TRBV29-1 and J is TRBJ1-5, with D possibly TRBD1 on 6 matching bases. This CDR3 is 14 amino acids long. Trimming stripped 4 bases from V and 2 bases from J, with 12 bases between. Germline CDR1 is SQVTM and CDR2 is ANQGSEA. The CDR3 DNA is TGCAGCGTTGGGATCGGGGGCGGCAATCAGCCCCAGCATTTT. Translated, it gives CSVGIGGGNQPQHF. Looking up the rest from reference TRBV29-1 and TRBJ1-5 gives the full variable domain: SAVISQKPSRDICQRGTSLTIQCQVDSQVTMMFWYRQQPGQSLTLIATANQGSEATYESGFVIDKFPISRPNLTFSTLTVSNMSPEDSSIYLCSVGIGGGNQPQHFGDGTRLSIL.

Ten or more counts support this clonotype. The rearrangement links TRBV15 to TRBJ1-4; D not certain. The CDR3 is 16 amino acids. In germline, CDR1 is LNHNV, CDR2 YYDKDF (reference sequence). The V gene lost 0 bases and the J gene lost 0 bases, with 8 bases spanning the gap. The CDR3 protein is CATSRDLAATNEKLFF. Written as DNA, the CDR3 is TGTGCCACCAGCAGAGATCTGGCAGCAACTAATGAAAAACTGTTTTTT.

This clonotype came up many times. The chain carries TRBV4-1 and TRBJ1-2; D might be TRBD1 (6 bases). The CDR3 loop spans 15 amino acids. Germline-derived CDR1 and CDR2 are MGHRA and YSYEKL. Trimming took off 0 bases at V and 5 bases at J, with 13 bases between the two ends. CDR3 sequence (DNA): TGCGCCAGCAGCCAAGACGCAGGGGCCGGGTATGGCTACACCTTC. Its protein is CASSQDAGAGYGYTF.

The V call is TRBV7-2, the J call TRBJ1-6; TRBD1 is a possible D gene (5 bases). This CDR3 comprises 15 residues. The germline CDR1 and CDR2 sequences are SGHTA and FQGNSA. Trimming removed 6 bases at V and 7 bases at J, with 16 bases between. CDR3 region: CASSPTALVNSPLHF. In DNA, the CDR3 is TGTGCCAGCAGTCCGACAGCCTTGGTAAATTCACCCCTCCACTTT. Drawing the rest from reference TRBV7-2 and TRBJ1-6, the complete variable domain is GAGVSQSPSNKVTEKGKDVELRCDPISGHTALYWYRQSLGQGLEFLIYFQGNSAPDKSGLPSDRFSAERTGGSVSTLTIQRTQQEDSAVYLCASSPTALVNSPLHFGNGTRLTVT.

This clonotype has at least ten counts. J is TRBJ2-2 and V is TRBV19; D uncertain. Germline V gene data show CDR1 as LNHDA and CDR2 as SQIVND (reference sequence). V lost 3 bases, J lost 5 bases, and 4 bases lay in between. This CDR3 has 12 residues. CDR3 loop: CASSIPTGELFF. CDR3 sequence (DNA): TGTGCCAGTAGTATTCCGACCGGGGAGCTGTTTTTT.

Turning to this clonotype: A much larger clone sits a single nucleotide away, making a read error possible. The chain combines TRBV9 with TRBJ2-7; 7 bases match TRBD2. Germline values: CDR1 SGDLS, CDR2 YYNGEE. This CDR3 contains 15 residues. CDR3 residues: CARSPTSGGAYEQYF. The CDR3 nucleotides are TGTGCCCGCAGCCCAACGTCGGGGGGAGCCTACGAGCAGTACTTC. The whole variable domain, filled in from reference TRBV9 and TRBJ2-7, reads DSGVTQTPKHLITATGQRVTLRCSPRSGDLSVYWYQQSLDQGLQFLIQYYNGEERAKGNILERFSAQQFPDLHSELNLSSLELGDSALYFCARSPTSGGAYEQYFGPGTRLTVT.

This clonotype was counted only a few times. V usage is TRBV14 and J usage is TRBJ2-2; 14 nucleotides match TRBD2. Germline V gene lookup returns CDR1 SGHDN and CDR2 FVKESK. This CDR3 has 17 residues. Losses at the gene ends were 4 bases for V and 5 bases for J; bases not matched to a gene: 6. The CDR3 bases are TGTGCCAGCAGCCCCGGGACTAGCGGGAGCTGGACCGGGGAGCTGTTTTTT. It codes for CASSPGTSGSWTGELFF.

The count of this clonotype is one. A junction end diverges from the germline sequence, so it may reflect a read error. The chain joins TRBV10-3 to TRBJ1-4, with D unresolved. The CDR3 spans 16 residues. Germline V CDR1 and CDR2: ENHRY, SYGVKD. The DNA of the CDR3 is TGTGCCAGCAGTTACTCTGGGAGACTCGGGCATGAAAAACTGTTTTTT. Translation: CASSYSGRLGHEKLFF.

This clonotype was seen at least ten times. V usage is TRBV6-5 and J usage is TRBJ1-5; D not resolved. V was shortened by 6 bases and J by 1 base, with 13 bases between the two germline ends. The CDR3 is 15 residues long. Germline CDR1 MNHEY, CDR2 SVGAGI. The CDR3 nucleotides are TGTGCCAGCAGCCCCACCCTCATGAGCAATCAGCCCCAGCATTTT. Translation: CASSPTLMSNQPQHF.

This clonotype was observed many times. The chain is built from TRBV6-5 and TRBJ1-5; 8 nucleotides align to TRBD1. CDR1 MNHEY and CDR2 SVGAGI come from the germline V gene. The CDR3 contains 15 residues. V was pared by 4 bases and J by 4 bases, with 6 bases of the junction left unmatched. This chain's CDR3 is CASSSRQGQNQPQHF. Written as DNA, the CDR3 is TGTGCCAGCAGTTCCCGACAGGGGCAAAATCAGCCCCAGCATTTT.

This clonotype was detected ten times or more. The chain has TRBV20-1 and TRBJ1-2; TRBD1 aligns across 7 bases. J was trimmed by 7 bases and V by 5 bases; bases with no gene match: 13. This CDR3 comprises 14 residues. The germline V gene has CDR1 DFQATT and CDR2 SNEGSKA (reference sequence). The CDR3 region is CSAPREGASSGYTF. The CDR3 DNA follows: TGCAGTGCTCCAAGAGAGGGGGCGTCATCTGGCTACACCTTC.

A single count supports this clonotype. V and J are TRBV7-2 and TRBJ2-7; the D is unclear. Trimming removed 5 bases at V and 6 bases at J, with 14 bases between. The germline V gene has CDR1 SGHTA and CDR2 FQGNSA. The CDR3 is 13 amino acids. The CDR3 loop reads CASSPLTVGEQYF. CDR3 in DNA: TGTGCCAGCAGCCCCCTGACGGTCGGCGAGCAGTACTTC. The full variable domain, rest sourced from reference TRBV7-2 and TRBJ2-7, is GAGVSQSPSNKVTEKGKDVELRCDPISGHTALYWYRQSLGQGLEFLIYFQGNSAPDKSGLPSDRFSAERTGGSVSTLTIQRTQQEDSAVYLCASSPLTVGEQYFGPGTRLTVT.

V gene TRBV5-5 combines with J gene TRBJ1-1; D remains unclear. This CDR3 region has 16 residues. The V and J ends lost 5 bases and 1 base respectively, with 18 bases between them. Germline V gene data show CDR1 as SGHKS and CDR2 as YYEKEE (reference sequence). The CDR3: CASSSRLPSGNTEAFF. In nucleotides, the CDR3 is TGTGCCAGCAGTTCCCGGCTCCCCTCAGGGAACACTGAAGCTTTCTTT.

The V and J genes are TRBV6-6 and TRBJ2-1, with 8 positions matching TRBD2. CDR1 MNHNY and CDR2 SVGAGI come from the germline V gene (reference sequence). J gave up 2 bases and V 7 bases, and 1 base lay outside the gene matches. The CDR3 spans 13 residues. The CDR3 is CASTSGPYNEQFF. For the CDR3, the DNA is TGTGCCAGCACTAGCGGGCCCTACAATGAGCAGTTCTTC.

This clonotype was recorded a few times. This chain connects TRBV24-1 to TRBJ2-2, with D perhaps matching TRBD2 (5 bases). V lost 4 bases to trimming and J lost 0 bases, with 11 bases between them. CDR1 and CDR2 (germline): KGHDR, SFDVKD. The CDR3 totals 16 residues. The CDR3: CATSERATANTGELFF. The CDR3 region has the DNA TGTGCCACCAGTGAGCGGGCGACGGCGAACACCGGGGAGCTGTTTTTT.

This chain links TRBV7-3 with TRBJ2-2; 9 positions agree with TRBD2. The CDR3 covers 15 residues. With V trimmed by 5 bases and J by 5 bases, 6 bases remained unmatched. Germline CDR1 is SGHTA and CDR2 is FQGTGA. The CDR3 reads CASSKALAGTGELFF. CDR3 DNA: TGTGCCAGCAGCAAAGCCCTAGCGGGGACCGGGGAGCTGTTTTTT.